Each of the 18 T cell receptor beta chains below was sequenced from the same sample in a study of Ad26.COV2.S vaccination and SARS-CoV-2 variants. Produced via immunoSEQ multiplex PCR; TCRdb's table is partial and in-frame only. The repertoire consists of fewer than 600,000 clones, with roughly nine tenths occurring once and the leading ten covering 1.7%. Treatment denoted: roughly 18 received Ad26.COV2.S at low or high dose, single or two shots; about 5 received placebo; per-sample allocation not given. Samples came from day 63 after the first vaccine or placebo injection. The specimen was peripheral blood, collected in a trial of Ad26.COV2.S vaccine versus placebo. These receptors were obtained from a person aged 18-60 years who received the Ad26.COV2.S COVID-19 vaccine or a placebo.

The chain is built from TRBV2 and TRBJ2-7; D is unclear. Trimming removed 4 bases from V and 7 bases from J, with 14 bases in between. CDR3 size: 13 residues. The V gene's germline CDR1 is SNHLY and CDR2 FYNNEI. CDR3 coding DNA: TGTGCCAGCAGTGGGACCCCGCTTGGGGAGCAGTACTTC. This gives the protein CASSGTPLGEQYF. The whole variable domain, filled in from reference TRBV2 and TRBJ2-7, reads EPEVTQTPSHQVTQMGQEVILRCVPISNHLYFYWYRQILGQKVEFLVSFYNNEISEKSEIFDDQFSVERPDGSNFTLKIRSTKLEDSAMYFCASSGTPLGEQYFGPGTRLTVT.

The chain employs TRBV12-3 or TRBV12-4 and TRBJ1-1; no definite D call. V gave up 3 bases and J gave up 11 bases, with 13 bases separating them. The CDR3 has 12 amino acids. The CDR3 DNA reads as TGTGCCAGCAGTTTCGACCTCGATCGGGCTTTCTTT. This translates into CASSFDLDRAFF.

The chain's CDR3 is CASTSLAGAYEQYF. In DNA form, the CDR3 reads TGTGCCAGCACCTCGCTCGCGGGAGCCTACGAGCAGTACTTC. This rearrangement joins TRBV2 to TRBJ2-7; TRBD2 agrees at 7 bases. V gave up 7 bases and J gave up 2 bases; unmatched junction bases: 8. There are 14 residues in the CDR3. Germline CDR1 and CDR2: SNHLY and FYNNEI.

The chain is built from TRBV7-2 and TRBJ2-3, with 8 bases fitting TRBD2. The length of the CDR3 is 15 residues. V lost 5 bases and J lost 8; bases outside the gene matches: 12. Germline V gives CDR1 SGHTA, CDR2 FQGNSA. As DNA, the CDR3 is TGTGCCAGCAGCCTTACGGGGGGGCCTGGGGTTACGCAGTATTTT. Translated, it gives CASSLTGGPGVTQYF. Combining the CDR3 with reference TRBV7-2 and TRBJ2-3 gives the whole variable domain GAGVSQSPSNKVTEKGKDVELRCDPISGHTALYWYRQSLGQGLEFLIYFQGNSAPDKSGLPSDRFSAERTGGSVSTLTIQRTQQEDSAVYLCASSLTGGPGVTQYFGPGTRLTVL.

The DNA of the CDR3 is TGTGCCAGCAGCGTCTCGGCCACCTCTCAGGCTTTCTTT. It encodes CASSVSATSQAFF. V is TRBV25-1 and J is TRBJ1-1; D uncertain. Germline-derived CDR1 and CDR2 are MGHDK and SYGVNS. Trimming shortened V by 6 bases and J by 11 bases, and 19 bases separated the two germline ends. The CDR3 spans 13 residues.

This clone was counted once. This chain uses TRBV5-1 with TRBJ2-7; TRBD1 agrees at 9 bases. The length of the CDR3 is 16 residues. The V and J ends lost 2 bases and 4 bases, in that order; junction bases with no gene match: 10. Germline V gives CDR1 SGHRS, CDR2 YFSETQ. This chain's CDR3 is CASSFTGTGKFYEQYF. The CDR3, as DNA: TGCGCCAGCAGCTTCACCGGGACAGGGAAATTTTACGAGCAGTACTTC.

V usage is TRBV5-1 and J usage is TRBJ2-2; D is undetermined. CDR1 SGHRS and CDR2 YFSETQ come from the germline V gene. CDR3 length equals 11 residues. Trimming shortened V by 6 bases and J by 6 bases, and 6 bases separated the two germline ends. CDR3 in amino acids: CASTASGELFF. In DNA form, the CDR3 reads TGCGCCAGCACTGCCTCCGGGGAGCTGTTTTTT.

The chain uses TRBV7-2 and TRBJ2-7; possible D gene TRBD2, 5 bases. Germline V CDR1 and CDR2: SGHTA, FQGNSA. This CDR3 spans 15 amino acids. The V and J ends lost 5 bases and 0 bases respectively, with 14 bases between them. CDR3 protein: CASSPGGAASYEQYF. The DNA of the CDR3 is TGTGCCAGCAGCCCAGGAGGAGCGGCCTCCTACGAGCAGTACTTC. Full variable domain (missing parts from reference TRBV7-2 and TRBJ2-7): GAGVSQSPSNKVTEKGKDVELRCDPISGHTALYWYRQSLGQGLEFLIYFQGNSAPDKSGLPSDRFSAERTGGSVSTLTIQRTQQEDSAVYLCASSPGGAASYEQYFGPGTRLTVT.

The table lists this clone with a count of one. J is TRBJ2-7 and V is TRBV18; D remains ambiguous. Germline CDR1 is KGHSH and CDR2 is LQKENI. This CDR3 comprises 15 residues. V was pared by 0 bases and J by 0 bases, with 9 bases between. CDR3 loop: CASSPPSPGSYEQYF. The CDR3, as DNA: TGTGCCAGCTCACCACCTTCCCCGGGCTCCTACGAGCAGTACTTC. The full variable domain, in which reference TRBV18 and TRBJ2-7 provide the parts outside the CDR3, is NAGVMQNPRHLVRRRGQEARLRCSPMKGHSHVYWYRQLPEEGLKFMVYLQKENIIDESGMPKERFSAEFPKEGPSILRIQQVVRGDSAAYFCASSPPSPGSYEQYFGPGTRLTVT.

V gene TRBV5-4 combines with J gene TRBJ2-5; 11 bases align to TRBD1. This CDR3 has 15 residues. V shed 5 bases, J shed 5 bases, and the junction held 8 bases outside the gene matches. In germline, CDR1 is SGHNT, CDR2 YYREEE (reference sequence). The CDR3 sequence is CASSSRDRGLETQYF. CDR3 nucleotides: TGTGCCAGCAGTTCGAGGGACAGGGGGTTGGAGACCCAGTACTTC.

The chain uses TRBV18 and TRBJ2-7, with D possibly matching TRBD2 (5 bases). Germline V lookup: CDR1 KGHSH, CDR2 LQKENI. The CDR3 loop spans 16 amino acids. V was pared by 2 bases and J by 3 bases, with 17 bases between. CDR3 in amino acids: CASSPRLGGGVYEQYF. The DNA for the CDR3 is TGTGCCAGCTCACCAAGGTTGGGCGGAGGCGTCTACGAGCAGTACTTC.

This rearrangement joins TRBV12-2 to TRBJ1-4; TRBD1 was called by the table and not checked on the DNA. TRBV12-2 is termed a pseudogene. This CDR3 comprises 14 residues. CDR3 coding DNA: TGTGCAAGTCGCTCGGACAGGGTTGATGAAAAACTGTTTTTT. The encoded protein is CASRSDRVDEKLFF.

The gene calls are TRBV27 and TRBJ2-1, with 8 bases that match TRBD1. This CDR3 region has 16 residues. CDR1 is MNHEY and CDR2 is SMNVEV in the germline V gene (reference sequence). V trimming: 4 bases; J trimming: 7 bases; junction bases outside the gene matches: 12. The CDR3 protein is CASSSPTGVSGNEQFF. The CDR3 nucleotides read TGTGCCAGCAGTTCCCCGACAGGGGTGTCTGGGAATGAGCAGTTCTTC.

This chain joins TRBV30 and TRBJ2-1, with 10 bases aligning to TRBD2. Germline CDR1 GTSNPN, CDR2 SVGIG (reference sequence). V lost 4 bases to trimming and J lost 7 bases; unmatched junction nucleotides: 7. CDR3 length: 14 residues. CDR3 nucleotide sequence: TGTGCCTGGATTCTAGCGGGAGCTGGAAATGAGCAGTTCTTC. This sequence encodes CAWILAGAGNEQFF.

This chain uses TRBV5-4 with TRBJ2-3; D not resolved. From germline, CDR1 is SGHNT and CDR2 YYREEE (reference sequence). V gave up 3 bases and J gave up 6 bases, with 14 bases separating them. The CDR3 consists of 14 residues. The CDR3 reads CASSSNRVADTQYF. CDR3 DNA: TGTGCCAGCAGCTCGAATAGGGTGGCGGATACGCAGTATTTT.

A single count supports this clone. This chain links TRBV3-1 (or the pseudogene TRBV3-2) with TRBJ2-7; D is undetermined. V was shortened by 0 bases and J by 2 bases, with 8 bases between the two germline ends. This CDR3 has 14 residues. Germline V CDR1 and CDR2: LGHDT, YNNKEL (reference sequence). The CDR3 nucleotides read TGTGCCAGCAGCCAAGATACTGGTGCCTACGAGCAGTACTTC. This sequence encodes CASSQDTGAYEQYF.

This rearrangement joins TRBV5-1 to TRBJ1-2; possibly TRBD1 for D (6 bases). The CDR3 is 14 amino acids. Looked up from germline, CDR1 is SGHRS and CDR2 is YFSETQ. V lost 0 bases and J 8 bases, leaving 14 bases between the germline ends. The CDR3 DNA is TGCGCCAGCAGCTTGGGGTCTCTGGGACACGGCTACACCTTC. It encodes CASSLGSLGHGYTF.

This CDR3 reads CASRYREGGETQYF. The CDR3 bases are TGTGCCAGCAGGTACAGGGAAGGCGGAGAGACCCAGTACTTC. The chain employs TRBV28 and TRBJ2-5; weak D call: TRBD1 (6 bases). Germline CDR1 reads MDHEN; CDR2 reads SYDVKM. The CDR3 covers 14 residues. V lost 6 bases to trimming and J lost 4 bases, with 15 bases between them.